A single sample gave rise to the 21 T cell receptor beta chains below, sequenced in a study of blood T cell repertoires in COVID-19. Only in-frame clones appear in the TCRdb table, and some are missing; sequencing was by immunoSEQ multiplex PCR. The sample contains about 150,000 clones, roughly nine tenths of which appear only once. Sequencing was done on a sample of peripheral blood. Receptors originate from a young man with COVID-19, enrolled during active disease.

This rearrangement joins TRBV2 to TRBJ1-2; the match to TRBD1 covers 7 bases. Per germline, CDR1 SNHLY and CDR2 FYNNEI. V gave up 4 bases and J gave up 5 bases; unmatched junction bases: 4. The CDR3 consists of 13 residues. CDR3: CASSVTGDYGYTF. CDR3 nucleotides: TGTGCCAGCAGTGTAACAGGGGATTATGGCTACACCTTC.

V gene TRBV30 combines with J gene TRBJ2-7, with no clear D. Germline-derived CDR1 and CDR2 are GTSNPN and SVGIG (reference sequence). V lost 4 bases and J 3 bases, leaving 19 bases between the germline ends. The CDR3 contains 15 residues. The CDR3 loop reads CAWTSVSSPFYEQYF. CDR3 sequence (DNA): TGTGCCTGGACCTCCGTGTCTTCCCCCTTCTACGAGCAGTACTTC.

This chain connects TRBV28 to TRBJ1-3; 9 bases are shared with TRBD1. The V gene's germline CDR1 is MDHEN and CDR2 SYDVKM. The CDR3 length is 16 residues. The junction had 6 bases not matched to a gene; V was cut back by 5 bases and J by 1 base. CDR3 bases: TGTGCCAGCAGTATCTTACAGGGGGCGTCTGGAAACACCATATATTTT. Translation gives CASSILQGASGNTIYF. Based on the CDR3 plus reference TRBV28 and TRBJ1-3, the full variable domain is DVKVTQSSRYLVKRTGEKVFLECVQDMDHENMFWYRQDPGLGLRLIYFSYDVKMKEKGDIPEGYSVSREKKERFSLILESASTNQTSMYLCASSILQGASGNTIYFGEGSWLTVV.

The chain employs TRBV6-5 and TRBJ2-2; D call uncertain. Germline lookup yields CDR1 MNHEY and CDR2 SVGAGI. Trimming pared 6 bases from V and 4 bases from J, leaving 3 bases between. The CDR3 loop spans 11 amino acids. CDR3 region: CASRSTGELFF. Written as DNA, the CDR3 is TGTGCCAGCAGGAGCACCGGGGAGCTGTTTTTT.

The chain employs TRBV11-2 and TRBJ2-1; 7 bases agree with TRBD2. J lost 6 bases, V lost 1 base, and 6 bases had no gene match. Germline assignment: CDR1 SGHAT and CDR2 FQNNGV. This CDR3 region has 15 residues. The CDR3: CASSLGEGPFNEQFF. In nucleotides, the CDR3 is TGTGCCAGCAGCTTAGGGGAGGGACCCTTCAATGAGCAGTTCTTC.

The chain links TRBV14 to TRBJ2-7, with 9 bases identical to TRBD2. The germline V gene has CDR1 SGHDN and CDR2 FVKESK. Trimming removed 3 bases from V and 2 bases from J; junction bases left unmatched: 8. The CDR3 covers 16 residues. CDR3 bases: TGTGCCAGCAGCCACGCCCGCGGGGGGGATACCTACGAGCAGTACTTC. Translation: CASSHARGGDTYEQYF.

CDR3 amino acids: CASRSRTGGGNTGELFF. The CDR3 DNA reads as TGCGCCAGCAGGAGCAGGACAGGGGGCGGTAACACCGGGGAGCTGTTTTTT. V and J are TRBV4-3 and TRBJ2-2; 11 nucleotides line up with TRBD1. Per the germline V gene, CDR1 is LGHNA and CDR2 is YSLEER. V lost 6 bases and J lost 2; bases outside the gene matches: 8. The CDR3 has 17 residues.

This chain links TRBV4-3 with TRBJ2-1; 8 bases match TRBD1. Germline CDR1 reads LGHNA; CDR2 reads YSLEER. J gave up 10 bases and V 0 bases, and 8 bases lay outside the gene matches. The CDR3 extends over 15 amino acids. The CDR3 here is CASSQDGDRTREQFF. CDR3 nucleotides: TGCGCCAGCAGCCAAGATGGGGACAGGACACGGGAGCAGTTCTTC.

This clone has just one count. This rearrangement joins TRBV14 to TRBJ2-7, with TRBD1 identical over 12 bases. V lost 2 bases and J lost 4; bases outside the gene matches: 3. The CDR3 is made up of 15 amino acids. Germline values: CDR1 SGHDN, CDR2 FVKESK. CDR3 DNA: TGTGCCAGCAGCCAATCGGGACAGGGGGCGTACGAGCAGTACTTC. It encodes CASSQSGQGAYEQYF.

The rearrangement uses TRBV19 and TRBJ1-6; 7 bases map to TRBD1. The ends lost 3 bases at V and 2 bases at J; junction bases unmatched: 4. Germline V lookup: CDR1 LNHDA, CDR2 SQIVND (reference sequence). The CDR3 is 16 amino acids. The DNA of the CDR3 is TGTGCCAGTAGTATGGTTGGGACAGCCTATAATTCACCCCTCCACTTT. Translating it yields CASSMVGTAYNSPLHF.

The V and J genes are TRBV6-5 and TRBJ2-7; D may be TRBD1 (6 bases). CDR1 is MNHEY, CDR2 SVGAGI, per germline. The CDR3 runs to 15 residues. V dropped 7 bases and J dropped 5 bases, with 21 bases sitting between them. The DNA of the CDR3 is TGTGCCAGCAAGGTTGGGACACTGGGTCGGGACGAGCAGTACTTC. Translated, it gives CASKVGTLGRDEQYF.

The chain joins TRBV7-2 to TRBJ2-2; maybe TRBD2 (5 bases). The CDR3 covers 14 residues. Deletions cut 6 bases from V and 4 bases from J, with 12 bases between. The germline V gene has CDR1 SGHTA and CDR2 FQGNSA. CDR3 in DNA: TGTGCCAGCAGTTCATTAGGGAGCACCGGGGAGCTGTTTTTT. The encoded protein is CASSSLGSTGELFF. Drawing the rest from reference TRBV7-2 and TRBJ2-2, the complete variable domain is GAGVSQSPSNKVTEKGKDVELRCDPISGHTALYWYRQSLGQGLEFLIYFQGNSAPDKSGLPSDRFSAERTGGSVSTLTIQRTQQEDSAVYLCASSSLGSTGELFFGEGSRLTVL.

The rearrangement uses TRBV29-1 and TRBJ2-1; perhaps TRBD2 as D (6 bases). The ends were cut back, 7 bases at V and 0 bases at J, with 22 bases in the middle. CDR1 is SQVTM and CDR2 is ANQGSEA in the germline V gene. This CDR3 has 17 residues. CDR3 DNA: TGCAGCGCCCTATCCGAACTAGCTTATTCCTCCTACAATGAGCAGTTCTTC. It translates to CSALSELAYSSYNEQFF.

This sequence joins TRBV19 and TRBJ2-5; 11 nucleotides align to TRBD2. With V trimmed by 5 bases and J by 1 base, 6 bases remained unmatched. From germline, CDR1 is LNHDA and CDR2 SQIVND (reference sequence). This CDR3 region has 16 residues. CDR3 sequence: CASSGPGLAAQETQYF. The CDR3 region has the DNA TGTGCCAGTAGTGGACCGGGACTAGCGGCCCAAGAGACCCAGTACTTC.

This chain connects TRBV12-3 or TRBV12-4 to TRBJ1-1; a weak D match, TRBD1 (6 bases). V lost 6 bases and J lost 1, with 9 bases in between. The CDR3 contains 13 residues. CDR3 region: CASSSTGNTEAFF. The CDR3 DNA reads TGTGCCAGCAGCTCGACAGGGAACACTGAAGCTTTCTTT.

The chain carries TRBV9 and TRBJ1-1; the match to TRBD1 covers 8 bases. The germline V gene encodes CDR1 SGDLS and CDR2 YYNGEE. With 0 bases clipped from V and 2 bases from J, the junction kept 3 bases outside the gene matches. The CDR3 runs to 15 residues. DNA of the CDR3: TGTGCCAGCAGCGTAGCTGACAGGGGTAACACTGAAGCTTTCTTT. It encodes CASSVADRGNTEAFF.

The rearrangement links TRBV6-5 to TRBJ2-7, with D perhaps matching TRBD1 (6 bases). This CDR3 contains 15 residues. Germline CDR1 MNHEY, CDR2 SVGAGI. The germline V and J ends were trimmed by 1 base and 3 bases, with 13 bases remaining between them. The CDR3 coding sequence is TGTGCCAGCAGTTACTTCCCGGGACAAAACTACGAGCAGTACTTC. Translation: CASSYFPGQNYEQYF.

This chain connects TRBV5-1 to TRBJ1-2; no clear D gene. In germline, CDR1 is SGHRS, CDR2 YFSETQ. The V and J ends lost 2 bases and 2 bases respectively, with 7 bases between them. The CDR3 has 13 amino acids. CDR3 sequence: CASSFAGNYGYTF. CDR3 coding DNA: TGCGCCAGCAGCTTCGCAGGAAACTATGGCTACACCTTC. Drawing the rest from reference TRBV5-1 and TRBJ1-2, the complete variable domain is KAGVTQTPRYLIKTRGQQVTLSCSPISGHRSVSWYQQTPGQGLQFLFEYFSETQRNKGNFPGRFSGRQFSNSRSEMNVSTLELGDSALYLCASSFAGNYGYTFGSGTRLTVV.

This sequence joins TRBV18 and TRBJ2-3, with 7 bases matching TRBD1. Germline lookup yields CDR1 KGHSH and CDR2 LQKENI. The CDR3 covers 17 residues. The ends lost 0 bases at V and 0 bases at J; junction bases unmatched: 6. The CDR3 region has the DNA TGTGCCAGCTCACCACCGCAGGGGGTAACGAGCACAGATACGCAGTATTTT. It specifies CASSPPQGVTSTDTQYF.

As DNA, the CDR3 is TGTGCCAGCAGCCGAGGGACAGGGTCCACCTACAATGAGCAGTTCTTC. This encodes CASSRGTGSTYNEQFF. The chain combines TRBV14 with TRBJ2-1; 9 bases align to TRBD1. The trim removed 4 bases at V and 2 bases at J, leaving 6 bases unmatched. From germline, CDR1 is SGHDN and CDR2 FVKESK. CDR3 length equals 16 residues.

V usage is TRBV6-1 and J usage is TRBJ2-5, with D tentatively TRBD1 (6 bases). Trimming stripped 3 bases from V and 5 bases from J, with 13 bases between. Looked up from germline, CDR1 is MNHNS and CDR2 is SASEGT. This CDR3 is 14 amino acids long. CDR3 DNA sequence: TGTGCCAGCAGTGACGACAGGACCGGGGAGACCCAGTACTTC. This gives the protein CASSDDRTGETQYF.